These 5 T cell receptor beta chains were all obtained from the same sample, sequenced in a study of STAT5B mutations in CD4+ large granular lymphocyte leukemia. The protocol was immunoSEQ multiplex PCR, while the TCRdb copy is restricted to in-frame clones and leaves out a portion. The data contain 25,000 to 35,000 clones, more than 65% of them singletons. Sequenced material: CD4+ T cells from blood buffy coats. The source is a human donor in good health.

This clone has only a few counts. The chain recombines TRBV19 with TRBJ1-3; unclear D gene. The V gene lost 4 bases and the J gene lost 0 bases, with 7 bases spanning the gap. CDR1 LNHDA and CDR2 SQIVND come from the germline V gene (reference sequence). CDR3 size: 14 residues. The CDR3 DNA is TGTGCCAGTAGTACGGGGAGCTCTGGAAACACCATATATTTT. The encoded protein is CASSTGSSGNTIYF. Looking up the rest from reference TRBV19 and TRBJ1-3 gives the full variable domain: DGGITQSPKYLFRKEGQNVTLSCEQNLNHDAMYWYRQDPGQGLRLIYYSQIVNDFQKGDIAEGYSVSREKKESFPLTVTSAQKNPTAFYLCASSTGSSGNTIYFGEGSWLTVV.

This chain uses TRBV28 with TRBJ2-3; D is perhaps TRBD1 (7 bases). Trimming pared 10 bases from V and 4 bases from J, leaving 15 bases between. Germline-derived CDR1 and CDR2 are MDHEN and SYDVKM. The CDR3 sequence is 13 residues long. The CDR3 here is CATTQGGADTQYF. CDR3 nucleotides: TGTGCCACGACCCAGGGGGGCGCAGATACGCAGTATTTT.

The chain recombines TRBV5-6 with TRBJ2-2; TRBD1 is a possible D gene (5 bases). Trimming shortened V by 1 base and J by 8 bases, and 12 bases separated the two germline ends. The CDR3 has 14 residues. Germline-derived CDR1 and CDR2 are SGHDT and YYEEEE. Written as DNA, the CDR3 is TGTGCCAGCAGCTTGTTGCAGGGTCTGGGGGAGCTGTTTTTT. This gives the protein CASSLLQGLGELFF.

J is TRBJ1-1 and V is TRBV5-4; D gene unclear. The CDR3 sequence is 14 residues long. With 1 base removed from V and 0 bases from J, the gap between germline ends came to 7 bases. Germline values: CDR1 SGHNT, CDR2 YYREEE (reference sequence). The CDR3 sequence: CASSLQRVNTEAFF. The CDR3 coding sequence is TGTGCCAGCAGCTTGCAGAGGGTGAACACTGAAGCTTTCTTT.

This chain links TRBV15 with TRBJ1-1; 7 positions match TRBD1. The CDR3 runs to 16 residues. Germline V gene sequence: CDR1 LNHNV, CDR2 YYDKDF (reference sequence). J lost 4 bases, V lost 1 base, and 9 bases had no gene match. In DNA form, the CDR3 reads TGTGCCACCAGCAGAGTAGTCAGCAGGGGGGGCACTGAAGCTTTCTTT. Its protein product is CATSRVVSRGGTEAFF.